Presented here are 28 T cell receptor beta chains from one specimen sequenced in a study of cytomegalovirus exposure and HLA in healthy donors (dated by TCRdb to the late 2010s). The library was prepared using the immunoSEQ multiplex PCR assay. A mixture of 60 forward primers for TCR Vbeta segments and 13 reverse primers for TCR Jbeta segments was used in the multiplex PCR. TCRdb provides this immuneACCESS table in a form limited to in-frame rearrangements. Some clones are lacking; in checked studies, under half of them reflect an unresolved V gene, and why the rest are absent is not known. For this sample, the table gives 40,000 or so clones. Around 3.1% of the sample is taken by the ten largest. Sample: PBMCs. These receptors were taken from a woman in her twenties or thirties in good health and CMV-seropositive.

The rearrangement links TRBV7-6 to TRBJ2-7, with D maybe TRBD1 (5 bases). Germline V CDR1 and CDR2: SGHVS, FNYEAQ. Deletions cut 1 base from V and 1 base from J, with 11 bases between. The CDR3 sequence is 15 residues long. The CDR3 here is CASSLGQGQSYEQYF. Written as DNA, the CDR3 is TGTGCCAGCAGCTTAGGGCAGGGTCAGTCCTACGAGCAGTACTTC.

By frequency, this clone is medium-sized. This rearrangement joins TRBV2 to TRBJ1-1; D is ambiguous. The CDR3 has 12 residues. CDR1 and CDR2 from the germline V gene are SNHLY and FYNNEI. With 6 bases removed from V and 2 bases from J, the gap between germline ends came to 7 bases. The CDR3 coding sequence is TGTGCCAGCAGACGGTTTAACACTGAAGCTTTCTTT. This codes for CASRRFNTEAFF.

The rearrangement uses TRBV7-6 and TRBJ1-5, with D perhaps TRBD1 (6 bases). Trimming pared 1 base from V and 0 bases from J, leaving 16 bases between. CDR3 length equals 18 residues. CDR1 SGHVS and CDR2 FNYEAQ come from the germline V gene. The DNA for the CDR3 is TGTGCCAGCAGCTTAGTCATGGGACACCCTTATAGCAATCAGCCCCAGCATTTT. It translates to CASSLVMGHPYSNQPQHF. The variable domain in full, completed from reference TRBV7-6 and TRBJ1-5, reads GAGVSQSPRYKVTKRGQDVALRCDPISGHVSLYWYRQALGQGPEFLTYFNYEAQQDKSGLPNDRFSAERPEGSISTLTIQRTEQRDSAMYRCASSLVMGHPYSNQPQHFGDGTRLSIL.

The J gene is TRBJ2-3, the V gene TRBV4-2, with D tentatively TRBD2 (6 bases). The ends were cut back, 0 bases at V and 2 bases at J, with 15 bases in the middle. Germline V gene data show CDR1 as LGHNA and CDR2 as YNFKEQ. The CDR3 is 17 amino acids. CDR3 residues: CASSQDLAGPTTDTQYF. CDR3 bases: TGTGCCAGCAGCCAAGACCTGGCGGGGCCCACCACAGATACGCAGTATTTT.

The rearrangement joins TRBV6-1 to TRBJ2-1; D remains unclear. The germline gives CDR1 MNHNS, CDR2 SASEGT. This CDR3 has 13 amino acids. V was trimmed by 7 bases and J by 1 base, leaving 8 bases between them. The CDR3 sequence: CASNIASYNEQFF. CDR3 in DNA: TGTGCCAGCAATATCGCGTCCTACAATGAGCAGTTCTTC.

In DNA form, the CDR3 reads TGTGCCAGCAGCTTGGACAGGGGGCGCGAGACCCAGTACTTC. The encoded protein is CASSLDRGRETQYF. The chain employs TRBV5-4 and TRBJ2-5; TRBD1 matches at 9 bases. The CDR3 contains 14 residues. Germline values: CDR1 SGHNT, CDR2 YYREEE (reference sequence). The ends lost 0 bases at V and 5 bases at J; junction bases unmatched: 2.

Written as DNA, the CDR3 is TGTGCCAGCAGTCCGGACAGGGACAGTGGCTACACCTTC. As protein: CASSPDRDSGYTF. The chain joins TRBV4-2 to TRBJ1-2; 8 bases line up with TRBD1. After removal of 6 bases from V and 7 bases from J, the junction contained 7 bases not matched to a gene. The CDR3 runs to 13 residues. Germline V gene data show CDR1 as LGHNA and CDR2 as YNFKEQ.

The chain has TRBV19 and TRBJ1-5, with 11 bases that match TRBD1. From germline, CDR1 is LNHDA and CDR2 SQIVND (reference sequence). The CDR3 sequence is 19 residues long. The V gene end was trimmed by 3 bases and the J gene end by 3 bases; junction bases not matched to a gene: 13. The CDR3, as DNA: TGTGCCAGTAGTATGCGTTACTGGGACAGGGGGTCCGCCAATCAGCCCCAGCATTTT. This codes for CASSMRYWDRGSANQPQHF.

This chain links TRBV5-1 with TRBJ2-5, with 7 bases aligning to TRBD1. The V segment lost 5 bases and the J segment 4 bases; nucleotides outside the gene matches: 14. This CDR3 comprises 16 residues. Germline CDR1 and CDR2: SGHRS and YFSETQ. This CDR3 is CASSHLGGELGETQYF. The CDR3 DNA reads TGCGCCAGCAGTCATTTAGGGGGCGAGTTAGGAGAGACCCAGTACTTC.

The rearrangement uses TRBV2 and TRBJ2-7; a weak D match, TRBD2 (6 bases). The V gene lost 4 bases and the J gene lost 2 bases, with 12 bases spanning the gap. This CDR3 has 14 residues. Germline assignment: CDR1 SNHLY and CDR2 FYNNEI. This CDR3 is CASSGSRGAYEQYF. Written as DNA, the CDR3 is TGTGCCAGCAGTGGATCGCGGGGAGCCTACGAGCAGTACTTC.

The chain combines TRBV27 with TRBJ2-2, with a weak D call TRBD1 (6 bases). Trimming took off 1 base at V and 1 base at J, with 22 bases between the two ends. From germline, CDR1 is MNHEY and CDR2 SMNVEV (reference sequence). The CDR3 loop spans 20 amino acids. CDR3 protein: CASSLLGRGLPNLNTGELFF. The DNA of the CDR3 is TGTGCCAGCAGTTTATTGGGCAGGGGCCTACCGAATTTGAACACCGGGGAGCTGTTTTTT.

This chain's CDR3 is CASSPLADRGNEQYF. The CDR3 nucleotides read TGTGCCAGCTCACCACTCGCGGACAGGGGCAACGAGCAGTACTTC. The chain recombines TRBV18 with TRBJ2-7; TRBD1 matches at 9 bases. Per the germline V gene, CDR1 is KGHSH and CDR2 is LQKENI. V dropped 1 base and J dropped 5; count of bases not matched to a gene: 6. There are 15 residues in the CDR3.

This chain links TRBV6-1 with TRBJ2-7; D is possibly TRBD1 (6 bases). The CDR3 is made up of 15 amino acids. V gave up 5 bases and J gave up 5 bases, with 19 bases separating them. Looked up from germline, CDR1 is MNHNS and CDR2 is SASEGT. CDR3 coding DNA: TGTGCCAGCAGTAATCTTTACAGGGATCCCCACGAGCAGTACTTC. Protein product: CASSNLYRDPHEQYF.

The chain links TRBV2 to TRBJ2-5; D call uncertain. The CDR3 contains 14 residues. V lost 4 bases, J lost 2 bases, and 11 bases lay in between. Germline CDR1 is SNHLY and CDR2 is FYNNEI. DNA of the CDR3: TGTGCCAGCAGTGCCAATCCAGTTCAAGAGACCCAGTACTTC. Translated, it gives CASSANPVQETQYF.

As DNA, the CDR3 is TGTGCCAGCAGTGAACCCGGACTCAATGAGCAGTTCTTC. Its protein product is CASSEPGLNEQFF. The J gene is TRBJ2-1, the V gene TRBV6-1, with D perhaps matching TRBD2 (5 bases). The V gene's germline CDR1 is MNHNS and CDR2 SASEGT. CDR3 length: 13 residues. V lost 2 bases to trimming and J lost 6 bases, with 8 bases between them.

The rearrangement links TRBV4-1 to TRBJ1-4; no clear D. The CDR3 is made up of 15 amino acids. CDR1 and CDR2 (germline): MGHRA, YSYEKL. V was clipped by 0 bases and J by 7 bases, with 12 bases between them. CDR3 residues: CASSQESVRGEKLFF. Written as DNA, the CDR3 is TGCGCCAGCAGCCAAGAGTCGGTTCGGGGTGAAAAACTGTTTTTT.

The genes are TRBV19 and TRBJ2-7, with 7 positions matching TRBD1. This CDR3 contains 14 residues. Per the germline V gene, CDR1 is LNHDA and CDR2 is SQIVND (reference sequence). V shed 7 bases and J 0 bases; nucleotides not matched to a gene: 6. The CDR3 DNA follows: TGTGCCAGTAAGAGACAGGGACCCTCCTACGAGCAGTACTTC. It encodes CASKRQGPSYEQYF.

The rearrangement joins TRBV27 to TRBJ1-1; D possibly corresponds to TRBD1 (6 bases). V dropped 5 bases and J dropped 5 bases, with 12 bases sitting between them. There are 13 residues in the CDR3. Per germline, CDR1 MNHEY and CDR2 SMNVEV (reference sequence). CDR3 in amino acids: CASSQQGRTEAFF. CDR3 in DNA: TGTGCCAGCAGTCAACAGGGTCGGACTGAAGCTTTCTTT.

The CDR3 DNA sequence: TGTGCCAGCAGTCTAGCTGGACAGGGGACGCAGTATTTT. Protein sequence: CASSLAGQGTQYF. The chain employs TRBV5-5 and TRBJ2-3; 9 bases are shared with TRBD1. Germline CDR1 reads SGHKS; CDR2 reads YYEKEE (reference sequence). Losses at the gene ends were 5 bases for V and 9 bases for J; bases not matched to a gene: 7. This CDR3 has 13 amino acids. Combining the CDR3 with reference TRBV5-5 and TRBJ2-3 gives the whole variable domain DAGVTQSPTHLIKTRGQQVTLRCSPISGHKSVSWYQQVLGQGPQFIFQYYEKEERGRGNFPDRFSARQFPNYSSELNVNALLLGDSALYLCASSLAGQGTQYFGPGTRLTVL.

This chain connects TRBV28 to TRBJ2-7; a possible D gene is TRBD2 (5 bases). Germline CDR1 is MDHEN and CDR2 is SYDVKM. The CDR3 has 12 residues. Trimming took 2 bases from V and 4 from J, leaving 6 bases between them. The CDR3 bases are TGTGCCAGCAGTTTAACGGGATACGAGCAGTACTTC. Translating gives CASSLTGYEQYF.

This rearrangement joins TRBV9 to TRBJ1-1; D is uncertain. Deletions cut 3 bases from V and 3 bases from J, with 6 bases between. The CDR3 length is 12 residues. The germline gives CDR1 SGDLS, CDR2 YYNGEE. CDR3 nucleotides: TGTGCCAGCAGCGGGAGTTACACTGAAGCTTTCTTT. Protein product: CASSGSYTEAFF.

This chain links TRBV7-2 with TRBJ2-5; 15 nucleotides line up with TRBD2. This CDR3 has 17 residues. Germline V gives CDR1 SGHTA, CDR2 FQGNSA. Losses at the gene ends were 5 bases for V and 3 bases for J; bases not matched to a gene: 7. The CDR3 nucleotides are TGTGCCAGCAGCCGGGGAAGGACTAGCGGGGGGGAAGAGACCCAGTACTTC. It specifies CASSRGRTSGGEETQYF.

This chain links TRBV5-6 with TRBJ2-2; tentative D call: TRBD1 (6 bases). The CDR3 is 14 residues long. Looked up from germline, CDR1 is SGHDT and CDR2 is YYEEEE. V gave up 2 bases and J gave up 4 bases, with 9 bases separating them. The CDR3 protein is CASSFLRGTGELFF. Written as DNA, the CDR3 is TGTGCCAGCAGCTTTCTCAGGGGCACCGGGGAGCTGTTTTTT.

The J gene is TRBJ2-5, the V gene TRBV25-1; a possible D gene is TRBD1 (6 bases). Germline CDR1 MGHDK, CDR2 SYGVNS. V lost 7 bases and J lost 6, with 15 bases in between. CDR3 length equals 13 residues. The CDR3 region has the DNA TGTGCCAGCACCCGACAGGACGAAAAGACCCAGTACTTC. Translation: CASTRQDEKTQYF.

The chain uses TRBV6-1 and TRBJ2-3; TRBD1 matches at 8 bases. CDR1 and CDR2 (germline): MNHNS, SASEGT. This CDR3 is built from 16 residues. V lost 4 bases and J lost 1; bases outside the gene matches: 7. CDR3 in amino acids: CASSGRTGIGTDTQYF. CDR3 nucleotide sequence: TGTGCCAGCAGTGGAAGGACAGGGATTGGCACAGATACGCAGTATTTT.

The chain is built from TRBV5-1 and TRBJ1-3; D uncertain. The CDR3 is made up of 18 amino acids. V dropped 0 bases and J dropped 3 bases, with 19 bases sitting between them. Germline V gene sequence: CDR1 SGHRS, CDR2 YFSETQ. The chain's CDR3 is CASSLAPRTYSGGNTIYF. The CDR3 DNA is TGCGCCAGCAGCTTGGCCCCCAGGACTTACTCAGGTGGAAACACCATATATTTT. Using reference TRBV5-1 and TRBJ1-3 for the parts outside the CDR3, the full variable domain is KAGVTQTPRYLIKTRGQQVTLSCSPISGHRSVSWYQQTPGQGLQFLFEYFSETQRNKGNFPGRFSGRQFSNSRSEMNVSTLELGDSALYLCASSLAPRTYSGGNTIYFGEGSWLTVV.

The chain uses TRBV11-2 and TRBJ2-5, with D possibly TRBD2 on 7 matching bases. The germline V gene has CDR1 SGHAT and CDR2 FQNNGV. Trimming removed 5 bases at V and 5 bases at J, with 21 bases between. This CDR3 contains 16 residues. CDR3 region: CASSRGGGALGETQYF. The DNA of the CDR3 is TGTGCCAGCAGCCGAGGGGGAGGGGCCTTGGGGGAGACCCAGTACTTC. Variable domain in full (rest from reference TRBV11-2 and TRBJ2-5): EAGVAQSPRYKIIEKRQSVAFWCNPISGHATLYWYQQILGQGPKLLIQFQNNGVVDDSQLPKDRFSAERLKGVDSTLKIQPAKLEDSAVYLCASSRGGGALGETQYFGPGTRLLVL.

This sequence joins TRBV29-1 and TRBJ1-1; TRBD1 matches at 8 bases. V lost 4 bases to trimming and J lost 3 bases; unmatched junction nucleotides: 4. The CDR3 totals 13 residues. Germline CDR1 reads SQVTM; CDR2 reads ANQGSEA. Written as DNA, the CDR3 is TGCAGCGTTGCCTACAGGGGGGACACTGAAGCTTTCTTT. Amino acids: CSVAYRGDTEAFF.